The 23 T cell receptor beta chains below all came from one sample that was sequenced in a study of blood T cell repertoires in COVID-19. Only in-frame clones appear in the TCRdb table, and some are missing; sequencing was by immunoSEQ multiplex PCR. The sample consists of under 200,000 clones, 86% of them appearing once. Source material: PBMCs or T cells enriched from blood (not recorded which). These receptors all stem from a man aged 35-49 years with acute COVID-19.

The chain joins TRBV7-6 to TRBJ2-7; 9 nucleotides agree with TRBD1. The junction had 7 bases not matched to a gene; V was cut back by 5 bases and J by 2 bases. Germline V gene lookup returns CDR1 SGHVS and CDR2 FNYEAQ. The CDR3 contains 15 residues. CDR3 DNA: TGTGCCAGCAGCCACTCCGACAGGGGGACCTACGAGCAGTACTTC. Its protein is CASSHSDRGTYEQYF.

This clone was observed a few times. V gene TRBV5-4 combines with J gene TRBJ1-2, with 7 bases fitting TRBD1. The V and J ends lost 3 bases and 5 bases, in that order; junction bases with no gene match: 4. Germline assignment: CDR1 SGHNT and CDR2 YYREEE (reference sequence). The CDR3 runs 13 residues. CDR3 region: CASSSTGKYGYTF. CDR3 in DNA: TGTGCCAGCAGCTCGACAGGGAAATATGGCTACACCTTC.

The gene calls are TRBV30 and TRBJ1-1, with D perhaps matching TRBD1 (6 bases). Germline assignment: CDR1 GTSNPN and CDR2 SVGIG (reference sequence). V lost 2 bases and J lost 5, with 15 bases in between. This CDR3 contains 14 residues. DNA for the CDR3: TGTGCCTGGAGTTGGGGGCAGGGTGTGACTGAAGCTTTCTTT. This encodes CAWSWGQGVTEAFF.

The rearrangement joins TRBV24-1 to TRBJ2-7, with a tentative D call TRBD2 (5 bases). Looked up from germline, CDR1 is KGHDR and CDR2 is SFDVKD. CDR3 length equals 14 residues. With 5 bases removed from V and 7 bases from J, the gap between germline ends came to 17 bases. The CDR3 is CATSASQQSWEQYF. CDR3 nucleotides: TGTGCCACCAGTGCTAGCCAGCAGTCCTGGGAGCAGTACTTC.

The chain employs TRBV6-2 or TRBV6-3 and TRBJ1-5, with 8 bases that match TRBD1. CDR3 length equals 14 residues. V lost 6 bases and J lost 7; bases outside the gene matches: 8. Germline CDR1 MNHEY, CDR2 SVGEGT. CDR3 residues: CASRPTGGLQPQHF. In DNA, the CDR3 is TGTGCCAGCAGGCCTACAGGGGGATTACAGCCCCAGCATTTT.

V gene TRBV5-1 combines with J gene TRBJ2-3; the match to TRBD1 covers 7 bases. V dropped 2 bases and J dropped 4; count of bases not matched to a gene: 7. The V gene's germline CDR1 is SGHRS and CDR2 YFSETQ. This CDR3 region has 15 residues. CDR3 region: CASSFDRENADTQYF. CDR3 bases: TGCGCCAGCAGCTTCGACAGGGAGAATGCAGATACGCAGTATTTT.

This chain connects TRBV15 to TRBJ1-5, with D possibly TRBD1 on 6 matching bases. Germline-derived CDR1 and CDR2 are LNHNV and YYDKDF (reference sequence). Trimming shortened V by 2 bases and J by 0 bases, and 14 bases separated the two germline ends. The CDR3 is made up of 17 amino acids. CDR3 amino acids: CATSRKVTGYSNQPQHF. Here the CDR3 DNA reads TGTGCCACCAGCAGAAAGGTAACAGGGTATAGCAATCAGCCCCAGCATTTT. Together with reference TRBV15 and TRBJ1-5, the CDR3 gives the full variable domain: DAMVIQNPRYQVTQFGKPVTLSCSQTLNHNVMYWYQQKSSQAPKLLFHYYDKDFNNEADTPDNFQSRRPNTSFCFLDIRSPGLGDTAMYLCATSRKVTGYSNQPQHFGDGTRLSIL.

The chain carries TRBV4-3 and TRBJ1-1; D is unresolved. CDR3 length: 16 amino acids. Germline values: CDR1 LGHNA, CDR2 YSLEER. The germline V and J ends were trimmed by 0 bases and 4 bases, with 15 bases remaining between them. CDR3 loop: CASSQDTGRVGTEAFF. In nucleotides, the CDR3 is TGCGCCAGCAGCCAAGATACGGGGAGGGTGGGCACTGAAGCTTTCTTT.

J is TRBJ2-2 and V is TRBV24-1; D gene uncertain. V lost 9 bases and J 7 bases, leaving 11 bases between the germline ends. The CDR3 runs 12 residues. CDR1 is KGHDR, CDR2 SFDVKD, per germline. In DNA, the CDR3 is TGTGCCACCCGAAATCTAGGCGGGGAGCTGTTTTTT. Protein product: CATRNLGGELFF.

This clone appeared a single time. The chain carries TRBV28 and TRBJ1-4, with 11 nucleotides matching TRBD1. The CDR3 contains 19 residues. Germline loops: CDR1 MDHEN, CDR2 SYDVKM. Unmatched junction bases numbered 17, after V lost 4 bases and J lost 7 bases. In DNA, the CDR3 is TGTGCCAGCAGTTCCCCCCCGGGACAGGGGGGTGGGTACAGTGAAAAACTGTTTTTT. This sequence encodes CASSSPPGQGGGYSEKLFF. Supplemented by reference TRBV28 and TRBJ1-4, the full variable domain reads DVKVTQSSRYLVKRTGEKVFLECVQDMDHENMFWYRQDPGLGLRLIYFSYDVKMKEKGDIPEGYSVSREKKERFSLILESASTNQTSMYLCASSSPPGQGGGYSEKLFFGSGTQLSVL.

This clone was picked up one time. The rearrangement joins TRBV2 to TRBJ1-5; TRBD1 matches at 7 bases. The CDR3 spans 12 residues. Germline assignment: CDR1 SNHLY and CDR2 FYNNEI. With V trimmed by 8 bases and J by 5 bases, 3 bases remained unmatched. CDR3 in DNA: TGTGCCAGCGGACAGGTAGATCAGCCCCAGCATTTT. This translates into CASGQVDQPQHF.

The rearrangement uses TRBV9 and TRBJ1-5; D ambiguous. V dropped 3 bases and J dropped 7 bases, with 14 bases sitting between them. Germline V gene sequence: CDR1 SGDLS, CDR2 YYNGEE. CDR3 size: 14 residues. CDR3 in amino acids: CASSAGGLLQPQHF. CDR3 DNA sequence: TGTGCCAGCAGCGCCGGAGGGCTTTTACAGCCCCAGCATTTT.

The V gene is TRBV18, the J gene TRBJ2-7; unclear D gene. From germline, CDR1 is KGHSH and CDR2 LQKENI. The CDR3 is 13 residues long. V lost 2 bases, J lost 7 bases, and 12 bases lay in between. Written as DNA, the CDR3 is TGTGCCAGCTCACCAGGTGCCGTCTATGAGCAGTACTTC. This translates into CASSPGAVYEQYF. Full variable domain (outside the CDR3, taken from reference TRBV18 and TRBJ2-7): NAGVMQNPRHLVRRRGQEARLRCSPMKGHSHVYWYRQLPEEGLKFMVYLQKENIIDESGMPKERFSAEFPKEGPSILRIQQVVRGDSAAYFCASSPGAVYEQYFGPGTRLTVT.

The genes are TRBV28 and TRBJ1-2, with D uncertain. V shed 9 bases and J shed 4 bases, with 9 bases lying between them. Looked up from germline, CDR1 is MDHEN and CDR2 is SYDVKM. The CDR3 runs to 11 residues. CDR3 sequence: CASSGVYGYTF. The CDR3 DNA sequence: TGTGCCAGTTCAGGTGTCTATGGCTACACCTTC.

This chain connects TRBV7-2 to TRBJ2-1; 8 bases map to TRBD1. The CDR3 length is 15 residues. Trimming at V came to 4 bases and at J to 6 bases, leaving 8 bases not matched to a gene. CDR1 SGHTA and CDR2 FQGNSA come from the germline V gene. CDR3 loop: CASSYPTGATNEQFF. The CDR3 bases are TGTGCCAGCAGCTACCCGACAGGGGCGACCAATGAGCAGTTCTTC.

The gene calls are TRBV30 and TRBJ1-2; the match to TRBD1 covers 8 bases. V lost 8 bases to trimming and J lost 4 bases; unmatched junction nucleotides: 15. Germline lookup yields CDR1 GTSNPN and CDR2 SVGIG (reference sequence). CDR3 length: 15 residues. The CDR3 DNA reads TGTGCCAGAGACCGGGACAGGTTCGTTGGCTATGGCTACACCTTC. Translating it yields CARDRDRFVGYGYTF. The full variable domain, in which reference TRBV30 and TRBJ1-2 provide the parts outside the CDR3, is SQTIHQWPATLVQPVGSPLSLECTVEGTSNPNLYWYRQAAGRGLQLLFYSVGIGQISSEVPQNLSASRPQDRQFILSSKKLLLSDSGFYLCARDRDRFVGYGYTFGSGTRLTVV.

CDR3 DNA sequence: TGCGCCAGCAAAGCTTCATCGGGACAGGGGGCATCCGAGCAGTACTTC. This translates into CASKASSGQGASEQYF. The rearrangement uses TRBV5-1 and TRBJ2-7, with 12 bases identical to TRBD1. V was pared by 6 bases and J by 6 bases, with 13 bases of the junction left unmatched. The CDR3 totals 16 residues. Germline CDR1 and CDR2: SGHRS and YFSETQ. The entire variable domain, with the rest obtained from reference TRBV5-1 and TRBJ2-7, is as follows: KAGVTQTPRYLIKTRGQQVTLSCSPISGHRSVSWYQQTPGQGLQFLFEYFSETQRNKGNFPGRFSGRQFSNSRSEMNVSTLELGDSALYLCASKASSGQGASEQYFGPGTRLTVT.

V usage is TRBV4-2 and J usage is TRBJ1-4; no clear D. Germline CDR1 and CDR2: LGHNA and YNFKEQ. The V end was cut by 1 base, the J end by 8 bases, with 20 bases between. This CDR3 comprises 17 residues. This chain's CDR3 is CASSQGASGWVREKLFF. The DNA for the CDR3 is TGTGCCAGCAGCCAAGGGGCAAGCGGATGGGTTAGGGAAAAACTGTTTTTT.

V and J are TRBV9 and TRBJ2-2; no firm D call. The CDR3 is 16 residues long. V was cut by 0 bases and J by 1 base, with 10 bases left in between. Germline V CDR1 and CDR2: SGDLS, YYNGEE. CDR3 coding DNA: TGTGCCAGCAGCGTAGGACAAACGCTGAACACCGGGGAGCTGTTTTTT. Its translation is CASSVGQTLNTGELFF.

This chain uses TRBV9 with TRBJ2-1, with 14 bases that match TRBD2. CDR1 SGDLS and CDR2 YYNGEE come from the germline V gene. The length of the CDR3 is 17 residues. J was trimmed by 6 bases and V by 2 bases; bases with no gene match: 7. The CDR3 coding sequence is TGTGCCAGCAGCGTGGGACTAGCGGGAGTCTCGGGCAATGAGCAGTTCTTC. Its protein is CASSVGLAGVSGNEQFF.

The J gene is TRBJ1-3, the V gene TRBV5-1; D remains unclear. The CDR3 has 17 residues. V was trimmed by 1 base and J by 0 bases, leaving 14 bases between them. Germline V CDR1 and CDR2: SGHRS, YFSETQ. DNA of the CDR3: TGCGCCAGCAGCTTGATTGCAGGCTACAGCTCTGGAAACACCATATATTTT. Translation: CASSLIAGYSSGNTIYF. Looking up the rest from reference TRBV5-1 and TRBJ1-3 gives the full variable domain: KAGVTQTPRYLIKTRGQQVTLSCSPISGHRSVSWYQQTPGQGLQFLFEYFSETQRNKGNFPGRFSGRQFSNSRSEMNVSTLELGDSALYLCASSLIAGYSSGNTIYFGEGSWLTVV.

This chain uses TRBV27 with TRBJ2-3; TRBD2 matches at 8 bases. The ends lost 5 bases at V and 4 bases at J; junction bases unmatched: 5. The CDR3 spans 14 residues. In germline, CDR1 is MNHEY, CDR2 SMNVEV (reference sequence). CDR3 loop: CASSILAGSDTQYF. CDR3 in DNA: TGTGCCAGCAGTATATTAGCGGGATCAGATACGCAGTATTTT.

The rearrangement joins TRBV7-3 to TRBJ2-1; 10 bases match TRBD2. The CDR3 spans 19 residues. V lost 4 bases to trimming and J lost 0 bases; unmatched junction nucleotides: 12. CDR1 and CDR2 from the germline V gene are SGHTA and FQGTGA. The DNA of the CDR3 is TGTGCCAGCAGCTCATTAGCGGGAGGTGGCCCAAGCTCCTACAATGAGCAGTTCTTC. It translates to CASSSLAGGGPSSYNEQFF.